Listed below are T cell receptor beta chains from one sample, sequenced in a study of T cells in Graves' hyperthyroidism and ophthalmopathy. Using its own MiXCR run on the multiplex PCR reads, TCRdb lists one record per CDR3 protein. Here the sample spans 600,000 to 850,000 distinct CDR3 sequences, roughly 20% being singletons. The sequenced sample was blood. These receptors came from a woman in her 50s with Graves' hyperthyroidism that later progressed to Graves' ophthalmopathy. Each CDR3 is given with its conserved first and last residue. A D gene is named only where the DNA matches it firmly. Rows give clone size only sometimes, using once, few, many, or a class for an expanded clone.

clone_size: NA
d_call: TRBD2
v_call: TRBV27
j_call: TRBJ2-1
cdr3_nt: TGTGCCAGCCTTCAACTAGCGGGGGGCTACAATGAGCAGTTCTTC
cdr3_aa: CASLQLAGGYNEQFF

clone_size: few
d_call: TRBD2
v_call: TRBV6-1
j_call: TRBJ2-5
cdr3_nt: TGTGCCAGCAGTGAAGCGCAAGTGGCGGGGGAGAGGAAGACCCAGTACTTC
cdr3_aa: CASSEAQVAGERKTQYF

clone_size: NA
d_call: NA
v_call: TRBV7-2
j_call: TRBJ2-2
cdr3_nt: TGTGCCAGCAGCGAAAGTCTCTACACCGGGGAGCTGTTTTTT
cdr3_aa: CASSESLYTGELFF

clone_size: few
d_call: NA
v_call: TRBV27
j_call: TRBJ1-2
cdr3_nt: TGTGCCAGCAGTTCGGAAGGAAGGGGCTACACCTTC
cdr3_aa: CASSSEGRGYTF

clone_size: few
d_call: TRBD2
v_call: TRBV18
j_call: TRBJ2-1
cdr3_nt: TGTGCCAGCTCACCTATACTAGCGGGGGGGCTACGTCGCAATGAGCAGTTCTTC
cdr3_aa: CASSPILAGGLRRNEQFF

clone_size: many
d_call: TRBD2
v_call: TRBV20-1
j_call: TRBJ2-3
cdr3_nt: TGCAGTGCTAATCCACAGCGGGGCCGCCCCATAAACACAGATACGCAGTATTTT
cdr3_aa: CSANPQRGRPINTDTQYF

clone_size: many
d_call: TRBD2
v_call: TRBV7-9
j_call: TRBJ2-1
cdr3_nt: TGTGCCAGCGGGGCGGGGGAGACAAATGAGCAGTTCTTC
cdr3_aa: CASGAGETNEQFF

clone_size: few
d_call: TRBD1
v_call: TRBV15
j_call: TRBJ1-4
cdr3_nt: TGTGCCACCAGCAGAGAGGGACAGGGGGACGAAAAACTGTTTTTT
cdr3_aa: CATSREGQGDEKLFF

clone_size: NA
d_call: NA
v_call: TRBV7-7
j_call: TRBJ2-3
cdr3_nt: TGTGCTAGCAGTCGCGAGGGCCGCGCAGATACGCAGTATTTT
cdr3_aa: CASSREGRADTQYF

clone_size: few
d_call: TRBD2
v_call: TRBV3-1
j_call: TRBJ2-2
cdr3_nt: TGTGCCAGCAGCCAAGATCAGGGACTAGCGGGGGGGCCAAACGGGGAGCTGTTTTTT
cdr3_aa: CASSQDQGLAGGPNGELFF

clone_size: few
d_call: NA
v_call: TRBV5-5
j_call: TRBJ1-4
cdr3_nt: TGTGCCAGCAGCTTGCGGTGGGGCCCAATTGCTGAAAAACTGTTTTTT
cdr3_aa: CASSLRWGPIAEKLFF

clone_size: many
d_call: NA
v_call: TRBV20-1
j_call: TRBJ2-1
cdr3_nt: TGCAGTGGAGAAGCGGTGGCAGCCTACAATGAGCAGTTCTTC
cdr3_aa: CSGEAVAAYNEQFF

clone_size: many
d_call: TRBD1
v_call: TRBV7-3
j_call: TRBJ1-1
cdr3_nt: TGTGCCAGCACCCTATCGGTGGGACAGCAAGCTTTCTTT
cdr3_aa: CASTLSVGQQAFF

clone_size: NA
d_call: NA
v_call: TRBV19
j_call: TRBJ2-3
cdr3_nt: TGTGCCAGTAGTATTGTCGACAGGCGCACAGATACGCAGTATTTT
cdr3_aa: CASSIVDRRTDTQYF

clone_size: NA
d_call: NA
v_call: TRBV3-1
j_call: TRBJ2-6
cdr3_nt: TGTGCCAGCAGCGGACGGGGGGCGCTCCTCTCTGGGGCCAACGTCCTGACTTTC
cdr3_aa: CASSGRGALLSGANVLTF

clone_size: few
d_call: TRBD1
v_call: TRBV27
j_call: TRBJ1-4
cdr3_nt: TGTGCCAGCAGTTTCTTTCTCCCGGGACAGCCATCAACTACTAATGAAAAACTGTTTTTT
cdr3_aa: CASSFFLPGQPSTTNEKLFF

clone_size: NA
d_call: NA
v_call: TRBV3-1
j_call: TRBJ2-3
cdr3_nt: TGTGCCAGCAGCCAAGTAGGGACTCAGCACCAGTATTTT
cdr3_aa: CASSQVGTQHQYF

clone_size: many
d_call: NA
v_call: TRBV12-3/TRBV12-4
j_call: TRBJ1-2
cdr3_nt: TGTGCCAGCAGGAACAGGGAGAACTATGGCTACACCTTC
cdr3_aa: CASRNRENYGYTF

clone_size: NA
d_call: TRBD2
v_call: TRBV28
j_call: TRBJ2-1
cdr3_nt: TGTGCCAGCAGTTTATTCTTACTAGCGGGGGACAATGAGCAGTTCTTC
cdr3_aa: CASSLFLLAGDNEQFF

clone_size: many
d_call: NA
v_call: TRBV3-1
j_call: TRBJ1-5
cdr3_nt: TGTGCCAGCAGCCAAGGGCGGGGCTATCAGCCCCAGCATTTT
cdr3_aa: CASSQGRGYQPQHF

clone_size: NA
d_call: TRBD1
v_call: TRBV6-5
j_call: TRBJ1-1
cdr3_nt: TGTGCCAGCAGTTACTTACCGGGACAGGGACTCATAAACACTGAAGCTTTCTTT
cdr3_aa: CASSYLPGQGLINTEAFF

clone_size: once
d_call: TRBD2
v_call: TRBV9
j_call: TRBJ2-3
cdr3_nt: TGTGCCAGCAGCGTAGCTACTAGCGGGGGCTCTAGCACAGATACGCAGTATTTT
cdr3_aa: CASSVATSGGSSTDTQYF

clone_size: many
d_call: TRBD2
v_call: TRBV12-3/TRBV12-4
j_call: TRBJ2-5
cdr3_nt: TGTGCCAGCAGTTTTCTAGCGGGGGGGCAAGAGACCCAGTACTTC
cdr3_aa: CASSFLAGGQETQYF

clone_size: NA
d_call: TRBD2
v_call: TRBV3-1
j_call: TRBJ2-1
cdr3_nt: TGTGCCAGCAGCCAAAAACGAGGTCTAGCGGGGGGGCTCAATGAGCAGTTCTTC
cdr3_aa: CASSQKRGLAGGLNEQFF

clone_size: many
d_call: NA
v_call: TRBV5-1
j_call: TRBJ1-1
cdr3_nt: TGCGCCAGCAGCGAAACGGACGGGGGAGGTGGTGAAGCTTTCTTT
cdr3_aa: CASSETDGGGGEAFF

clone_size: NA
d_call: NA
v_call: TRBV4-1
j_call: TRBJ2-7
cdr3_nt: TGCGCCAGCAGCCAAGTAGGTTCGTTCGAGCAGTACTTC
cdr3_aa: CASSQVGSFEQYF

clone_size: NA
d_call: TRBD1
v_call: TRBV4-1
j_call: TRBJ2-1
cdr3_nt: TGCGCCAGCAGCCATGACCGGGACAGGGACTACAATGAGCAGTTCTTC
cdr3_aa: CASSHDRDRDYNEQFF

clone_size: few
d_call: TRBD1
v_call: TRBV20-1
j_call: TRBJ2-7
cdr3_nt: TGCAGTGCTAGGAGGGTCGACAGGGCCAACGAGCAGTACTTC
cdr3_aa: CSARRVDRANEQYF

clone_size: few
d_call: TRBD1
v_call: TRBV25-1
j_call: TRBJ2-3
cdr3_nt: TGTGCCAGCAGTGCATGGACAGGGGCCGTCGATACGCAGTATTTT
cdr3_aa: CASSAWTGAVDTQYF

clone_size: many
d_call: NA
v_call: TRBV12-3/TRBV12-4
j_call: TRBJ1-5
cdr3_nt: TGTGCCAGCAGTTTTGGTGATCCTCAGCCCCAGCATTTT
cdr3_aa: CASSFGDPQPQHF

clone_size: few
d_call: NA
v_call: TRBV12-3/TRBV12-4
j_call: TRBJ1-4
cdr3_nt: TGTGCCAGCAGTCTCCAGGGGCTCTCAACTAATGAAAAACTGTTTTTT
cdr3_aa: CASSLQGLSTNEKLFF

clone_size: many
d_call: TRBD2
v_call: TRBV11-2
j_call: TRBJ2-3
cdr3_nt: TGTGCCAGCAGCCCGTCGCCGGGACTAGAGCCAGATACGCAGTATTTT
cdr3_aa: CASSPSPGLEPDTQYF

clone_size: few
d_call: TRBD2
v_call: TRBV29-1
j_call: TRBJ2-5
cdr3_nt: TGCAGCGTTGAAAGGAGGGGGGTTAGCGGGGAACAAGAGACCCAGTACTTC
cdr3_aa: CSVERRGVSGEQETQYF

clone_size: many
d_call: NA
v_call: TRBV3-1
j_call: TRBJ2-3
cdr3_nt: TGTGCCAGCAGCCAATCCCGTATTGCCGATACGCAGTATTTT
cdr3_aa: CASSQSRIADTQYF

clone_size: many
d_call: NA
v_call: TRBV4-1
j_call: TRBJ1-2
cdr3_nt: TGCGCCAGCAGCCAAGGGGGAGGAATATATGGCTACACCTTC
cdr3_aa: CASSQGGGIYGYTF

clone_size: once
d_call: NA
v_call: TRBV29-1
j_call: TRBJ1-5
cdr3_nt: TGCAGCGCCAGGGAGAGTGGGGATCAGCCCCAGCATTTT
cdr3_aa: CSARESGDQPQHF

clone_size: NA
d_call: NA
v_call: TRBV3-1
j_call: TRBJ1-1
cdr3_nt: TGTGCCATCATCCAACCAGAGGGGGGCACAGAAGCTTTCTTT
cdr3_aa: CAIIQPEGGTEAFF

clone_size: NA
d_call: NA
v_call: TRBV9
j_call: TRBJ2-2
cdr3_nt: TGTGCCAGCAGCGTAGAGGATCCGAACACCGGGGAGCTGTTTTTT
cdr3_aa: CASSVEDPNTGELFF

clone_size: many
d_call: TRBD1
v_call: TRBV3-1
j_call: TRBJ1-6
cdr3_nt: TGTGCCAGCAGCCGCGGAGGGACAGGGAATTCACCCCTCCACTTT
cdr3_aa: CASSRGGTGNSPLHF

clone_size: many
d_call: TRBD1
v_call: TRBV2
j_call: TRBJ2-2
cdr3_nt: TGTGCCAGCACCCCCCCGGGACAGGTGAACACCGGGGAGCTGTTTTTT
cdr3_aa: CASTPPGQVNTGELFF

clone_size: few
d_call: TRBD2
v_call: TRBV7-9
j_call: TRBJ2-5
cdr3_nt: TGTGCCAGCAGCCCCTCCCTAGCGGGGGGGAAAGAGACCCAGTACTTC
cdr3_aa: CASSPSLAGGKETQYF

clone_size: many
d_call: NA
v_call: TRBV12-3/TRBV12-4
j_call: TRBJ2-5
cdr3_nt: TGTGCCAGCAGGCCACTGGACAACCAAGAGACCCAGTACTTC
cdr3_aa: CASRPLDNQETQYF

clone_size: NA
d_call: NA
v_call: TRBV4-1
j_call: TRBJ2-7
cdr3_nt: TGCGCCAGCAGCCAAGATTCGGACGAGACCTACGAGCAGTACTTC
cdr3_aa: CASSQDSDETYEQYF

clone_size: few
d_call: NA
v_call: TRBV10-2
j_call: TRBJ2-1
cdr3_nt: TGCGCCAGCAGTGAGACCGACCGTTACAATGAGCAGTTCTTC
cdr3_aa: CASSETDRYNEQFF

clone_size: few
d_call: NA
v_call: TRBV3-1
j_call: TRBJ1-4
cdr3_nt: TGTGCCAGCAGCTCCCCGGGTAGGGGAGATGAAAAACTGTTTTTT
cdr3_aa: CASSSPGRGDEKLFF

clone_size: many
d_call: NA
v_call: TRBV2
j_call: TRBJ2-2
cdr3_nt: TGTGCCAGCATTAAGCGGAGTAACACCGGGGAGCTGTTTTTT
cdr3_aa: CASIKRSNTGELFF

clone_size: many
d_call: TRBD1
v_call: TRBV20-1
j_call: TRBJ1-6
cdr3_nt: TGCAGTGCTAGACCTTGGGGGACAGGGGACTATAATTCACCCCTCCACTTT
cdr3_aa: CSARPWGTGDYNSPLHF

clone_size: many
d_call: TRBD1
v_call: TRBV20-1
j_call: TRBJ1-2
cdr3_nt: TGCAGTGCTAGAGGACAGGGGGATACAGCTAACTATGGCTACACCTTC
cdr3_aa: CSARGQGDTANYGYTF